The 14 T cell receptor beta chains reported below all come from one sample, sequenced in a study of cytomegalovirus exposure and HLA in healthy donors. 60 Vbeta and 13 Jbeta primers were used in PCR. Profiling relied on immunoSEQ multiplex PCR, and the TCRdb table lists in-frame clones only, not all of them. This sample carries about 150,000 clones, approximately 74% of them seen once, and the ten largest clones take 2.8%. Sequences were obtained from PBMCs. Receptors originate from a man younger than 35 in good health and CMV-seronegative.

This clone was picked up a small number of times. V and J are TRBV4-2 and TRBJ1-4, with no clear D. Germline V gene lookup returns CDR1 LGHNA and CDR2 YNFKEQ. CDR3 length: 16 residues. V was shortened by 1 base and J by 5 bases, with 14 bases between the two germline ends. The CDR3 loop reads CASSQAGGRANEKLFF. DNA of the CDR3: TGTGCCAGCAGCCAAGCGGGAGGAAGGGCGAATGAAAAACTGTTTTTT.

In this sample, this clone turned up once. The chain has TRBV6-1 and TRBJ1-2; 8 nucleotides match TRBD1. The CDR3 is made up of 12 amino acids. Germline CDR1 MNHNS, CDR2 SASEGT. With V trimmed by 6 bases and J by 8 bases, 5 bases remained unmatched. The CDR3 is CASSQGAWGYTF. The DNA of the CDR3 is TGTGCCAGCAGCCAGGGGGCGTGGGGCTACACCTTC.

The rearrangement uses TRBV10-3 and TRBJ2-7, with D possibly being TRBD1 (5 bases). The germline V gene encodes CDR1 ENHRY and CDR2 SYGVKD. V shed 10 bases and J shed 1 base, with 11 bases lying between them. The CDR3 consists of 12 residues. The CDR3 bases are TGTGCCACCACGGACAATTCCTACGAGCAGTACGTC. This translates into CATTDNSYEQYV.

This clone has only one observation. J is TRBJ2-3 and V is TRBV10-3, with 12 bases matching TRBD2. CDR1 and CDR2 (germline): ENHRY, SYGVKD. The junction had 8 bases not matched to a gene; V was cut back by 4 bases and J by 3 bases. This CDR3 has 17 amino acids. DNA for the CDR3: TGTGCCATCAGTGCCTTACTAGCGGGGGGCGAGACAGATACGCAGTATTTT. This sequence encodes CAISALLAGGETDTQYF.

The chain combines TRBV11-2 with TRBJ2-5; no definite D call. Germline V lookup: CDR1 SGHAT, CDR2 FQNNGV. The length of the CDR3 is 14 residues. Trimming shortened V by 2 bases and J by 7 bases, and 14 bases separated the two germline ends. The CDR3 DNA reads TGTGCCAGCAGCTTAAAAGGAGCGCCAAGGACCCAGTACTTC. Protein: CASSLKGAPRTQYF.

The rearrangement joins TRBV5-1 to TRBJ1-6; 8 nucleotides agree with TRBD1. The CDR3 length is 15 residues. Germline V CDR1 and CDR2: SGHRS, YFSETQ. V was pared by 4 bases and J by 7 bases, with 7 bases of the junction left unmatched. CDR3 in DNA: TGCGCCAGCAGCCGCCGGGACAGGCCCAATTCACCCCTCCACTTT. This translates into CASSRRDRPNSPLHF.

This chain's CDR3 is CASSLRGRNTEAFF. CDR3 nucleotides: TGCGCCAGCAGCTTGCGGGGTAGGAACACTGAAGCTTTCTTT. The chain has TRBV5-1 and TRBJ1-1, with D unclear. The CDR3 sequence is 14 residues long. V lost 1 base and J lost 1, with 8 bases in between. CDR1 is SGHRS and CDR2 is YFSETQ in the germline V gene. Drawing the rest from reference TRBV5-1 and TRBJ1-1, the complete variable domain is KAGVTQTPRYLIKTRGQQVTLSCSPISGHRSVSWYQQTPGQGLQFLFEYFSETQRNKGNFPGRFSGRQFSNSRSEMNVSTLELGDSALYLCASSLRGRNTEAFFGQGTRLTVV.

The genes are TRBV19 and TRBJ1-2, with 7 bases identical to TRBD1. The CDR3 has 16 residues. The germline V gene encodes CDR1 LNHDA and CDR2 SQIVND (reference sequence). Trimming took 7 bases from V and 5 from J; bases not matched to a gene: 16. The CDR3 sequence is CASTSQVGTARYGYTF. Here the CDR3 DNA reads TGTGCCAGTACCAGTCAGGTCGGGACAGCCCGATATGGCTACACCTTC.

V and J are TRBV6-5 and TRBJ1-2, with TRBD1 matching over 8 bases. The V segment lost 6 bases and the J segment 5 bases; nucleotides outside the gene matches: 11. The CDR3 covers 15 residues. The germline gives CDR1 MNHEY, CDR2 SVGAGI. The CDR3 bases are TGTGCCAGCAGGGCCTACAGGGGGGTTGGTTATGGCTACACCTTC. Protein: CASRAYRGVGYGYTF.

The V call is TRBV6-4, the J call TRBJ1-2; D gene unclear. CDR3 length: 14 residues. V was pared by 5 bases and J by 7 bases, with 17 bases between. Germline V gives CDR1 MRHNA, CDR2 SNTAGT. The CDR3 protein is CASSRQVFNGGYTF. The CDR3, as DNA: TGTGCCAGCAGTCGCCAGGTGTTCAATGGTGGCTACACCTTC.

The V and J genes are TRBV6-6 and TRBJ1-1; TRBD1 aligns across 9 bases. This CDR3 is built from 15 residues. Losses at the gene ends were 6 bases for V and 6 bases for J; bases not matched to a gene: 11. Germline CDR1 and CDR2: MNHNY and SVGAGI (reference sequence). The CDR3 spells CASRNPTDRGAEAFF. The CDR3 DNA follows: TGTGCCAGCAGGAACCCTACGGACAGGGGCGCTGAAGCTTTCTTT.

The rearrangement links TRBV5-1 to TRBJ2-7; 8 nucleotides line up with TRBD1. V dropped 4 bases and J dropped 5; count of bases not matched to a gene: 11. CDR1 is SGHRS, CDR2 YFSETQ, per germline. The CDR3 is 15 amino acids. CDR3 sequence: CASSLQPDRGHEQYV. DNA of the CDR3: TGCGCCAGCAGCCTCCAGCCAGACAGGGGCCACGAGCAGTACGTC.

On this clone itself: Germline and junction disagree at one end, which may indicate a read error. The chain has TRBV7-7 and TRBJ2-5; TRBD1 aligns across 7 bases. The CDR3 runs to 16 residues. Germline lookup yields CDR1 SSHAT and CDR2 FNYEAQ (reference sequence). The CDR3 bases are TGTGCTAGCAGTAAGAGCGATGGGGCAGGGGGAGAGACCCAGTACTTC. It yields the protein CASSKSDGAGGETQYF.

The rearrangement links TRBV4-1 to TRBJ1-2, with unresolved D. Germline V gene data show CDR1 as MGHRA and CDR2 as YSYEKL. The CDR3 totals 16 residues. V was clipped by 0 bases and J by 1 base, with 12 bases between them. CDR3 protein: CASSQDLLAGNYGYTF. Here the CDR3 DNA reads TGCGCCAGCAGCCAAGATCTGCTGGCAGGTAACTATGGCTACACCTTC.